This record concerns one TCR beta chain sequence. Its matching antigen is unknown. Measured with immunoSEQ multiplex PCR; TCRdb has only the in-frame clones, and not every one. This table holds 150,000 to 200,000 clones, more than 85% found once. The CDR3 spans 12 residues. Trimming removed 10 bases from V and 6 bases from J, with 13 bases in between. Germline V lookup: CDR1 MNHEY, CDR2 SVGAGI. The data are from a study of T cell responses to AZD1222 COVID-19 vaccine. Study background: Second doses that came at about 4 or about 12 weeks were put together.

Study-level results: Donor demographics were predominantly white British with a female majority; clonal diversity may be underestimated.

The chain joins TRBV6-5 to TRBJ2-1, with a tentative D call TRBD2 (6 bases). Sequencing was performed on peripheral blood, taken on day 0 of AZD1222 vaccination. The clonotype comes from an adult in good health. Here the CDR3 reads CAIIPSVNEQFF. CDR3 nucleotide sequence: TGTGCCATCATTCCTAGCGTCAATGAGCAGTTCTTC.